The clone carrying this T cell receptor beta chain was counted a single time. Germline-derived CDR1 and CDR2 are SGHRS and YFSETQ. The CDR3 is 15 residues long. Trimming removed 3 bases from V and 6 bases from J, with 15 bases in between. This specimen comes from a study of T cell responses to AZD1222 COVID-19 vaccine. Only in-frame clones appear in the TCRdb table, and some are missing; sequencing was by immunoSEQ multiplex PCR. The sample has roughly 160,000 clones, approximately 90% seen once. The sequence was collected from an adult in good health. This chain joins TRBV5-1 and TRBJ2-2; D perhaps matches TRBD2 (5 bases). Sequenced here: peripheral blood, sampled on day 0 of AZD1222 vaccination. CDR3 DNA: TGCGCCAGCAGCTCGCCTGGGGTCGGGGCCGGGGAGCTGTTTTTT. Its protein is CASSSPGVGAGELFF. The full variable domain, its missing parts supplied by reference TRBV5-1 and TRBJ2-2, is KAGVTQTPRYLIKTRGQQVTLSCSPISGHRSVSWYQQTPGQGLQFLFEYFSETQRNKGNFPGRFSGRQFSNSRSEMNVSTLELGDSALYLCASSSPGVGAGELFFGEGSRLTVL.